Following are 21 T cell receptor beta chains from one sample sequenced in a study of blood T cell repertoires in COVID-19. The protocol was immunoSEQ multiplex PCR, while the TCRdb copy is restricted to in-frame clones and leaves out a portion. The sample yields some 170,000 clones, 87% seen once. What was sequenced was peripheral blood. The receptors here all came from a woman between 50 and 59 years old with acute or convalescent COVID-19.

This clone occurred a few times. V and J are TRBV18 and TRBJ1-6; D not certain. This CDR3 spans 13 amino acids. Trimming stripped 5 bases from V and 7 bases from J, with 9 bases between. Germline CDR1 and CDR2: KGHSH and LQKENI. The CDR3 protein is CASSGDGNSPLHF. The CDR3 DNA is TGTGCCAGCTCAGGCGACGGGAATTCACCCCTCCACTTT.

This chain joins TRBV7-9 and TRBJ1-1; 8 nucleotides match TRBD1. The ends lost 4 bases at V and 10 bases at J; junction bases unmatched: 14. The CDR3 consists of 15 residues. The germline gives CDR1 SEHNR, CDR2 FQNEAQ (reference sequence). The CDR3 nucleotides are TGTGCCAGCAGCTCTGACAGGGGCAGGACCTTGGGAGCTTTCTTT. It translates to CASSSDRGRTLGAFF. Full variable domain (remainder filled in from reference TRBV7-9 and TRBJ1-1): DTGVSQNPRHKITKRGQNVTFRCDPISEHNRLYWYRQTLGQGPEFLTYFQNEAQLEKSRLLSDRFSAERPKGSFSTLEIQRTEQGDSAMYLCASSSDRGRTLGAFFGQGTRLTVV.

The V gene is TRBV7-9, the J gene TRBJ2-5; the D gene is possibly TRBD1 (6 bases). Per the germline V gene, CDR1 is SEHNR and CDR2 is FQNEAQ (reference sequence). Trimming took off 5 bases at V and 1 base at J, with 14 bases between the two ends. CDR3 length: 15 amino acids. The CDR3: CASSPSGHPQETQYF. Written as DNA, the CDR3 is TGTGCCAGCAGCCCCTCGGGACACCCCCAAGAGACCCAGTACTTC.

CDR3 amino acids: CASSPRRDMAEAFF. The CDR3 bases are TGTGCCAGCTCACCAAGGAGGGATATGGCTGAAGCTTTCTTT. The rearrangement uses TRBV18 and TRBJ1-1; no clear D gene. This CDR3 is 14 amino acids long. Per germline, CDR1 KGHSH and CDR2 LQKENI. V was shortened by 2 bases and J by 6 bases, with 13 bases between the two germline ends.

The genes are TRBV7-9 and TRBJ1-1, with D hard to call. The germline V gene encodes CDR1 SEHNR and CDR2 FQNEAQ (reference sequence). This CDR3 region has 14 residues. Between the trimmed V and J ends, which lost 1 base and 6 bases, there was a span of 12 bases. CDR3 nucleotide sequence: TGTGCCAGCAGCTTAGGGCTGGTTCTGTCTGAAGCTTTCTTT. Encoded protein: CASSLGLVLSEAFF.

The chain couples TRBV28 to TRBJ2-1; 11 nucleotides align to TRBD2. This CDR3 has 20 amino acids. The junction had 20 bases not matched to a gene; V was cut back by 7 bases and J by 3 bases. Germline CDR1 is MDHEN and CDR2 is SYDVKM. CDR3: CASNSPWSTSGSNVYNEQFF. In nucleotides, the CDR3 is TGTGCCAGCAACTCGCCTTGGAGTACTAGCGGGAGTAACGTCTACAATGAGCAGTTCTTC.

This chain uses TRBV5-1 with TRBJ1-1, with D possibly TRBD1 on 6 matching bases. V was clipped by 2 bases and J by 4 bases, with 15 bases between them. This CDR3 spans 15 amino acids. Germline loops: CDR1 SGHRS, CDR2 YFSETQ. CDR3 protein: CASSFNRESGTEAFF. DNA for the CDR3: TGCGCCAGCAGCTTCAACAGGGAATCGGGCACTGAAGCTTTCTTT.

The CDR3 DNA reads TGTGCAAGTCGCTTACCTTCTGACAGGTCCAATAATGAAAAACTGTTTTTT. This encodes CASRLPSDRSNNEKLFF. The J gene is TRBJ1-4, the V gene TRBV12-2; the tabulated D call, TRBD1, remains unverified against the DNA. TRBV12-2 is a listed pseudogene. The length of the CDR3 is 17 residues.

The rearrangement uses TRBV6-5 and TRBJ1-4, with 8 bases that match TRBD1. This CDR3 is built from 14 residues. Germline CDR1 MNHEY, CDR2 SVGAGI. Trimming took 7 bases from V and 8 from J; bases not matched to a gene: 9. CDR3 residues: CASMRTGRNEKLFF. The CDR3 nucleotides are TGTGCCAGCATGAGGACAGGGAGAAACGAAAAACTGTTTTTT.

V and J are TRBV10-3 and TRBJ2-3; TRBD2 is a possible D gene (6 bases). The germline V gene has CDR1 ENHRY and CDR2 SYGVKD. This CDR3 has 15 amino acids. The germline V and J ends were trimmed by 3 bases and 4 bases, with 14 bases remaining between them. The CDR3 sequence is CAISERLAKADTQYF. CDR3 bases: TGTGCCATCAGTGAACGGCTAGCGAAGGCAGATACGCAGTATTTT.

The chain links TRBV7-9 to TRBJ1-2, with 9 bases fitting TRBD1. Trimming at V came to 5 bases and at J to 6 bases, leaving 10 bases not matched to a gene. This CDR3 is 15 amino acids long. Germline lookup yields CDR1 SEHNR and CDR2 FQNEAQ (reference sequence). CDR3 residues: CASSHRLQGANGYTF. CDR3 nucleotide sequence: TGTGCCAGCAGCCACAGACTACAGGGGGCCAATGGCTACACCTTC.

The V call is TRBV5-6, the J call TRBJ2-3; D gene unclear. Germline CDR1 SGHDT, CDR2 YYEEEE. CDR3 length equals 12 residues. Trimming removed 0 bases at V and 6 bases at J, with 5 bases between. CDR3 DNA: TGTGCCAGCAGCTTGGGACACGATACGCAGTATTTT. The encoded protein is CASSLGHDTQYF.

CDR3 loop: CASSPQEDTGYTF. The CDR3 DNA follows: TGTGCCAGCAGCCCCCAGGAGGATACGGGCTACACCTTC. The rearrangement links TRBV7-3 to TRBJ1-2, with D unclear. The V gene lost 5 bases and the J gene lost 8 bases, with 15 bases spanning the gap. CDR3 length: 13 residues. Germline V gene data show CDR1 as SGHTA and CDR2 as FQGTGA.

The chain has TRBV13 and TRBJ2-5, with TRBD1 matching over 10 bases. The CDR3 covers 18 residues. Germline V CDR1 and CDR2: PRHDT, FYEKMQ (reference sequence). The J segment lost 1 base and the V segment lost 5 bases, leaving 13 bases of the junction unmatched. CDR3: CASSQGGDRGITQETQYF. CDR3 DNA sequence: TGTGCCAGCAGCCAGGGAGGGGACAGGGGCATAACCCAAGAGACCCAGTACTTC.

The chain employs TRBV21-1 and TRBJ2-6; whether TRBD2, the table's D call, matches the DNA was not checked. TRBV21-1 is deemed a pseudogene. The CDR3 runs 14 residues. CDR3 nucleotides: TGTGCCCCCGGGGATTGCTCTGGGGCCAACGTCCTGACTTTC. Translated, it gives CAPGDCSGANVLTF.

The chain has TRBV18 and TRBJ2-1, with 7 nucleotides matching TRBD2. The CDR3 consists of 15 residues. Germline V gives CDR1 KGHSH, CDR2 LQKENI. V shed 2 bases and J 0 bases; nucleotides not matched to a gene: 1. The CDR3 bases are TGTGCCAGCTCACCAGGCGGGGGCTCCTACAATGAGCAGTTCTTC. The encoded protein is CASSPGGGSYNEQFF. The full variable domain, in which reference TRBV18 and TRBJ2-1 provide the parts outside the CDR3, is NAGVMQNPRHLVRRRGQEARLRCSPMKGHSHVYWYRQLPEEGLKFMVYLQKENIIDESGMPKERFSAEFPKEGPSILRIQQVVRGDSAAYFCASSPGGGSYNEQFFGPGTRLTVL.

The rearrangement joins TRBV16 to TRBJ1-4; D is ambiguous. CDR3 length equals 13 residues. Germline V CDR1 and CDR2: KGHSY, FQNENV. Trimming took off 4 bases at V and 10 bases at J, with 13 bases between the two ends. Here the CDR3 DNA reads TGTGCCAGCAGCCCAGAGGCTCGCGGAAAACTGTTTTTT. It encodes CASSPEARGKLFF.

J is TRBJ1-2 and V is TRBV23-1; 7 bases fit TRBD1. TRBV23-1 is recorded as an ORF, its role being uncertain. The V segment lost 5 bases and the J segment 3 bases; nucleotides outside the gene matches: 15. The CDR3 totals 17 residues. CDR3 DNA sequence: TGCGCCAGCAGTTTCCCTTTACAGGGGCAACTAGACTATGGCTACACCTTC. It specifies CASSFPLQGQLDYGYTF.

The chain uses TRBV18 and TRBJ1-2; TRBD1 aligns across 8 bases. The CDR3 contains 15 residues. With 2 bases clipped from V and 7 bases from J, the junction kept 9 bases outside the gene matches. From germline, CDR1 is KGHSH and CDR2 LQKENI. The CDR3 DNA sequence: TGTGCCAGCTCACCAGGCCTACAGGGGACAGGTGGCTACACCTTC. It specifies CASSPGLQGTGGYTF.

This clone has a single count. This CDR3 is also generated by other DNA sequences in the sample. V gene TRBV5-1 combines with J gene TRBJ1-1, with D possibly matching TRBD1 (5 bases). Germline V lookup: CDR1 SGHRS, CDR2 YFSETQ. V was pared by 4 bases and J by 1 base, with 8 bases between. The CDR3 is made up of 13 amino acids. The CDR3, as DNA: TGCGCCAGCAGCCCCCAGGGGAACACTGAAGCTTTCTTT. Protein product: CASSPQGNTEAFF. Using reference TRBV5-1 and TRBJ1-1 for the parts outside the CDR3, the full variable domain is KAGVTQTPRYLIKTRGQQVTLSCSPISGHRSVSWYQQTPGQGLQFLFEYFSETQRNKGNFPGRFSGRQFSNSRSEMNVSTLELGDSALYLCASSPQGNTEAFFGQGTRLTVV.

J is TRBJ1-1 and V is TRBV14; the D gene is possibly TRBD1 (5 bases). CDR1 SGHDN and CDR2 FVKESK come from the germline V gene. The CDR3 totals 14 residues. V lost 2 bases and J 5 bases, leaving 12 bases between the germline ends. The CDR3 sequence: CASSQIGGVTEAFF. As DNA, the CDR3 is TGTGCCAGCAGCCAAATCGGAGGGGTTACTGAAGCTTTCTTT.